This is a list of T cell receptor beta chains from one sample in a study of T-cell reconstitution after alpha-beta-depleted transplantation in children. TCRdb processed the PCR reads anew with MiXCR; each CDR3 protein has one entry. The top ten clones hold 11% to 15% of a sample with fewer than 750,000 distinct CDR3 sequences, roughly 24% of them seen once. This specimen consisted of PBMCs, mostly from graft donor cells, obtained 360 days after TCRalphabeta/CD19-depleted stem cell transplant. The receptor source for this set is a boy under two years old who had a stem cell transplant for acute myeloid leukemia, so the T cells may come from the graft donor. CDR3s include the opening cysteine and the closing phenylalanine or tryptophan. The D gene is left open where the match is weak. Only part of the rows carry a size: once, few, many, or a class if the clone is expanded.

J gene: TRBJ2-7; V gene: TRBV12-3/TRBV12-4; D gene: .; clone size: few; CDR3 DNA: TGTGCCAGCAGTTTCGGGAGTCGATACGAGCAGTACTTC; CDR3 protein: CASSFGSRYEQYF
J gene: TRBJ2-7; V gene: TRBV20-1; D gene: TRBD1; clone size: few; CDR3 DNA: TGCAGTGCTAGAGATGCGGGCAGGGGGTTTTACTTC; CDR3 protein: CSARDAGRGFYF
J gene: TRBJ1-5; V gene: TRBV12-3/TRBV12-4; D gene: .; clone size: few; CDR3 DNA: TGTGCCAGCAGCCTTACACCAGGGAGCAATCAGCCCCAGCATTTT; CDR3 protein: CASSLTPGSNQPQHF
J gene: TRBJ2-7; V gene: TRBV29-1; D gene: .; clone size: many; CDR3 DNA: TGCAGCGTTGAAGATCTTCAGGGGCTCGACGAGCAGTACTTC; CDR3 protein: CSVEDLQGLDEQYF
J gene: TRBJ2-1; V gene: TRBV29-1; D gene: .; clone size: many; CDR3 DNA: TGCAGCGTTGAGGGGGGGCACAATGAGCAGTTCTTC; CDR3 protein: CSVEGGHNEQFF
J gene: TRBJ1-2; V gene: TRBV20-1; D gene: TRBD1; clone size: many; CDR3 DNA: TGCAGTGCGGGACAGTATGGCTACACCTTC; CDR3 protein: CSAGQYGYTF
J gene: TRBJ2-5; V gene: TRBV2; D gene: TRBD2; clone size: .; CDR3 DNA: TGTGCCAGCAGTGAAGAGGGCGGGGGGGCCTCGAAGACCCAGTACTTC; CDR3 protein: CASSEEGGGASKTQYF
J gene: TRBJ2-2; V gene: TRBV6-1; D gene: .; clone size: many; CDR3 DNA: TGTGCCAGCATGGGTGTCACCGGGGAGCTGTTTTTT; CDR3 protein: CASMGVTGELFF
J gene: TRBJ2-7; V gene: TRBV29-1; D gene: .; clone size: few; CDR3 DNA: TGCAGCGTTGTCGGGGGAGCCTACGAGCAGTACTTC; CDR3 protein: CSVVGGAYEQYF
J gene: TRBJ2-7; V gene: TRBV20-1; D gene: .; clone size: many; CDR3 DNA: TGCAGTGCTAGTAGTAGCGGAATCGAGCAGTACTTC; CDR3 protein: CSASSSGIEQYF
J gene: TRBJ2-7; V gene: TRBV27; D gene: TRBD1; clone size: once; CDR3 DNA: TGTGCCAGCAGTTTATCTGGACAGGGAGGCTCCTACGAGCAGTACTTC; CDR3 protein: CASSLSGQGGSYEQYF
J gene: TRBJ2-1; V gene: TRBV20-1; D gene: .; clone size: once; CDR3 DNA: TGCAGTGCTAGTCGGACCAATGAGCAGTTCTTC; CDR3 protein: CSASRTNEQFF
J gene: TRBJ2-5; V gene: TRBV3-1; D gene: .; clone size: .; CDR3 DNA: TGTGCCAGCAGCCAAGGCCGGGGGCGGACCCAGTACTTC; CDR3 protein: CASSQGRGRTQYF
J gene: TRBJ1-4; V gene: TRBV28; D gene: TRBD1; clone size: .; CDR3 DNA: TGTGCCAGCTCACCCGTAGGGACAGCAACTAATGAAAAACTGTTTTTT; CDR3 protein: CASSPVGTATNEKLFF
J gene: TRBJ2-7; V gene: TRBV7-2; D gene: TRBD1; clone size: many; CDR3 DNA: TGTGCCAGCAGCTTTCAGGACAGGGCAACCCCCGCCTACGAGCAGTACTTC; CDR3 protein: CASSFQDRATPAYEQYF
J gene: TRBJ1-2; V gene: TRBV15; D gene: TRBD1; clone size: few; CDR3 DNA: TGTGCCACCAGCAGAGGAACCGGGACAGGGAGGTCCTATGGCTACACCTTC; CDR3 protein: CATSRGTGTGRSYGYTF
J gene: TRBJ2-3; V gene: TRBV5-1; D gene: .; clone size: many; CDR3 DNA: TGCGCCAGCAGCTTGAGGGGGTTAGATACGCAGTATTTT; CDR3 protein: CASSLRGLDTQYF
J gene: TRBJ2-3; V gene: TRBV7-2; D gene: .; clone size: few; CDR3 DNA: TGTGCCAGCAGCCGACAGTCCGGCAGTTCGGATACGCAGTATTTT; CDR3 protein: CASSRQSGSSDTQYF
J gene: TRBJ2-7; V gene: TRBV7-2; D gene: .; clone size: .; CDR3 DNA: TGTGCCAGCAGCTTCTTGGGGAGCACGAGTGAGCAGTACTTC; CDR3 protein: CASSFLGSTSEQYF
J gene: TRBJ2-7; V gene: TRBV12-3/TRBV12-4; D gene: .; clone size: few; CDR3 DNA: TGTGCCAGCAGTTTATGGGACCTCGAGCAGTACTTC; CDR3 protein: CASSLWDLEQYF
J gene: TRBJ1-3; V gene: TRBV20-1; D gene: .; clone size: many; CDR3 DNA: TGCAGTGCTCCCAAGCGGGACGTCTGGAGGAACACCATATATTTT; CDR3 protein: CSAPKRDVWRNTIYF
J gene: TRBJ2-3; V gene: TRBV6-5; D gene: .; clone size: .; CDR3 DNA: TGTGCCAGCAGTTACGTTGTGATCTCAGCAGATACGCAGTATTTT; CDR3 protein: CASSYVVISADTQYF
J gene: TRBJ2-3; V gene: TRBV11-2; D gene: .; clone size: many; CDR3 DNA: TGTGCCAGCAACCATTACACAGATACGCAGTATTTT; CDR3 protein: CASNHYTDTQYF
J gene: TRBJ1-1; V gene: TRBV7-9; D gene: .; clone size: .; CDR3 DNA: TGTGCCAGCAGCCCTCTTAGCCCCGAGGCTTTCTTT; CDR3 protein: CASSPLSPEAFF
J gene: TRBJ2-5; V gene: TRBV12-3/TRBV12-4; D gene: TRBD1; clone size: few; CDR3 DNA: TGTGCCAGCAGTCCCGAGCAGGGGGCATGGGAGACCCAGTACTTC; CDR3 protein: CASSPEQGAWETQYF
J gene: TRBJ2-2; V gene: TRBV10-3; D gene: .; clone size: .; CDR3 DNA: TGTGCCATCAGCCAGGACACGGCCGGGGAGCTGTTTTTT; CDR3 protein: CAISQDTAGELFF
J gene: TRBJ2-3; V gene: TRBV12-3/TRBV12-4; D gene: .; clone size: .; CDR3 DNA: TGTGCCAGCAGTTTAAACCCGTGGTTGATAGATACGCAGTATTTT; CDR3 protein: CASSLNPWLIDTQYF
J gene: TRBJ2-1; V gene: TRBV11-3; D gene: .; clone size: many; CDR3 DNA: TGTGCCAGCAGCCCAGCGTTGGGGGGAAGATCCTCCAATGAGCAGTTCTTC; CDR3 protein: CASSPALGGRSSNEQFF
J gene: TRBJ2-3; V gene: TRBV6-2/TRBV6-3; D gene: .; clone size: .; CDR3 DNA: TGTGCCACTGGAGTGGTGCATACGCAGTATTTT; CDR3 protein: CATGVVHTQYF
J gene: TRBJ2-1; V gene: TRBV6-2/TRBV6-3; D gene: .; clone size: .; CDR3 DNA: TGTGCCAGCAGTTACCAGGGTTTTTCTAGAAATGAGCAGTTCTTC; CDR3 protein: CASSYQGFSRNEQFF
J gene: TRBJ2-3; V gene: TRBV20-1; D gene: .; clone size: .; CDR3 DNA: TGCAGTGCGGCCGGTGAGTTTGGCACAGATACGCAGTATTTT; CDR3 protein: CSAAGEFGTDTQYF
J gene: TRBJ2-1; V gene: TRBV7-6; D gene: .; clone size: .; CDR3 DNA: TGTGCCAGCAGCCCCTCAACGGGGTCGGGCGATGAGCAGTTCTTC; CDR3 protein: CASSPSTGSGDEQFF
J gene: TRBJ1-1; V gene: TRBV5-1; D gene: .; clone size: .; CDR3 DNA: TGCGCCAGCAGCTTCGAGGGGATGAACACTGAAGCTTTCTTT; CDR3 protein: CASSFEGMNTEAFF
J gene: TRBJ2-1; V gene: TRBV18; D gene: .; clone size: many; CDR3 DNA: TGTGCCAGCTCACCTTACGGGGAATACAATGAGCAGTTCTTC; CDR3 protein: CASSPYGEYNEQFF
J gene: TRBJ2-1; V gene: TRBV18; D gene: .; clone size: .; CDR3 DNA: TGTGCCAGCTCACCAATCGGGACGGAATTCAATGAGCAGTTCTTC; CDR3 protein: CASSPIGTEFNEQFF
J gene: TRBJ2-3; V gene: TRBV11-2; D gene: .; clone size: few; CDR3 DNA: TGTGCCAGCAGTTGGATAAGTGATCCCCTCGCAGATACGCAGTATTTT; CDR3 protein: CASSWISDPLADTQYF
J gene: TRBJ2-6; V gene: TRBV27; D gene: .; clone size: .; CDR3 DNA: TGTGCCAGCAGTTTCCCTGGGGCCAACGTCCTGACTTTC; CDR3 protein: CASSFPGANVLTF
J gene: TRBJ2-2; V gene: TRBV29-1; D gene: TRBD2; clone size: .; CDR3 DNA: TGCAGCGTTGGACGGGGGGACACCGGGGAGCTGTTTTTT; CDR3 protein: CSVGRGDTGELFF
J gene: TRBJ2-2; V gene: TRBV6-4; D gene: TRBD2; clone size: few; CDR3 DNA: TGTGCCAGCAGTCCGACTAGCTACTACACCGGGGAGCTGTTTTTT; CDR3 protein: CASSPTSYYTGELFF
J gene: TRBJ2-7; V gene: TRBV20-1; D gene: TRBD2; clone size: .; CDR3 DNA: TGCAGTGCTAGCAACCTACTAGCGGGGGGGCTCGAGGACGAGCAGTACTTC; CDR3 protein: CSASNLLAGGLEDEQYF
J gene: TRBJ2-1; V gene: TRBV4-2; D gene: TRBD2; clone size: .; CDR3 DNA: TGTGCCAGCAGCCAAGATCTTTCAACAGCGGGGGCTTCCTACAATGAGCAGTTCTTC; CDR3 protein: CASSQDLSTAGASYNEQFF
J gene: TRBJ2-2; V gene: TRBV6-5; D gene: .; clone size: .; CDR3 DNA: TGTGCCAGCAATTTGGGGAGGTCAGAGAACACCGGGGAGCTGTTTTTT; CDR3 protein: CASNLGRSENTGELFF
J gene: TRBJ2-7; V gene: TRBV27; D gene: TRBD1; clone size: .; CDR3 DNA: TGTGCCAGCAGTTTCTCCGGACACCGGGACAGGGCCTACGAGCAGTACTTC; CDR3 protein: CASSFSGHRDRAYEQYF
J gene: TRBJ2-2; V gene: TRBV29-1; D gene: .; clone size: many; CDR3 DNA: TGCAGCGTCGCGGACTACCAGCTAAAGACCGGGGAGCTGTTTTTT; CDR3 protein: CSVADYQLKTGELFF
J gene: TRBJ2-7; V gene: TRBV20-1; D gene: TRBD2; clone size: .; CDR3 DNA: TGCAGTGCTCCGGGTTTGTGGGGGGGGTACGAGCAGTACTTC; CDR3 protein: CSAPGLWGGYEQYF
J gene: TRBJ1-2; V gene: TRBV20-1; D gene: .; clone size: many; CDR3 DNA: TGCAGTGCTATCGTTCCCCTCCGGGGCTACACCTTC; CDR3 protein: CSAIVPLRGYTF
J gene: TRBJ2-3; V gene: TRBV7-9; D gene: TRBD1; clone size: .; CDR3 DNA: TGTGCCAGCAGCTATTGGAGGACAGGGGGGAGCACAGATACGCAGTATTTT; CDR3 protein: CASSYWRTGGSTDTQYF
J gene: TRBJ2-5; V gene: TRBV12-3/TRBV12-4; D gene: .; clone size: many; CDR3 DNA: TGTGCCAGCAGTTTAGAACAGGGCAAGGAGACCCAGTACTTC; CDR3 protein: CASSLEQGKETQYF